The clone carrying this TCR beta chain was counted a few times. The antigen remains undetermined. The junction departs from the called germline gene at one end, perhaps through a read error. From germline, CDR1 is SGHVS and CDR2 FQNEAQ. The CDR3 consists of 14 residues. PCR primers comprised 60 Vbeta and 13 Jbeta primers. Profiling relied on immunoSEQ multiplex PCR, and the TCRdb table lists in-frame clones only, not all of them. The sample contains 150,000 to 200,000 clones, around 74% of which appear only once. Everyone who donated was a healthy bone marrow donor. The data were taken from a study of cytomegalovirus exposure and HLA in healthy donors. Study-wide results and limits: There were a few CMV-associated chains whose specificity for CMV antigens was confirmed in vitro. Follow-up analysis later connected one missense variant in DCLRE1C with trimming of TCR beta V- and J-genes.

V and J are TRBV7-8 and TRBJ1-2; weak D call: TRBD1 (6 bases). The source is a female donor in good health and CMV-seronegative. The sample consisted of PBMCs. CDR3 protein: CASSPGGGARPYPF. The CDR3 DNA reads as TGTGCCAGCAGCCCTGGGGGGGGCGCACGTCCGTATCCCTTC. The whole variable domain, filled in from reference TRBV7-8 and TRBJ1-2, reads GAGVSQSPRYKVAKRGQDVALRCDPISGHVSLFWYQQALGQGPEFLTYFQNEAQLDKSGLPSDRFFAERPEGSVSTLKIQRTQQEDSAVYLCASSPGGGARPYPFGSGTRLTVV.